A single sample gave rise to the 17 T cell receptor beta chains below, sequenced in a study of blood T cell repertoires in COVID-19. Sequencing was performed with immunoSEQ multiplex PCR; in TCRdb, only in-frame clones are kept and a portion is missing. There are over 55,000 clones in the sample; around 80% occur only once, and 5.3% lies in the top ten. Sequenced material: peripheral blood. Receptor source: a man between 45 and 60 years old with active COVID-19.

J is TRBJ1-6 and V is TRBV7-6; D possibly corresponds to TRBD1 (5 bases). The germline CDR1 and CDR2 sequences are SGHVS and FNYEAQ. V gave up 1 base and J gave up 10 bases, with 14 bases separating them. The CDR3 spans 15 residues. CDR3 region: CASSLDVGPQSPLHF. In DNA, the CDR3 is TGTGCCAGCAGCTTAGACGTGGGGCCGCAATCACCCCTCCACTTT.

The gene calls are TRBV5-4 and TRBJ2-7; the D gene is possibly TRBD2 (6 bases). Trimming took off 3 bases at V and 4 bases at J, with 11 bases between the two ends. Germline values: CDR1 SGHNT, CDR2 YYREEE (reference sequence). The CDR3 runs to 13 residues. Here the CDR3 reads CASSSGREYEQYF. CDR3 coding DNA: TGTGCCAGCAGCTCGGGACGGGAGTACGAGCAGTACTTC.

DNA of the CDR3: TGTGCCAGCAGCTTGGAACTAGCGACCTACGAGCAGTACTTC. Protein sequence: CASSLELATYEQYF. J is TRBJ2-7 and V is TRBV5-5, with TRBD2 matching 7 bases. The CDR3 extends over 14 amino acids. V lost 0 bases and J lost 2; bases outside the gene matches: 2. Germline CDR1 and CDR2: SGHKS and YYEKEE (reference sequence). The whole variable domain, filled in from reference TRBV5-5 and TRBJ2-7, reads DAGVTQSPTHLIKTRGQQVTLRCSPISGHKSVSWYQQVLGQGPQFIFQYYEKEERGRGNFPDRFSARQFPNYSSELNVNALLLGDSALYLCASSLELATYEQYFGPGTRLTVT.

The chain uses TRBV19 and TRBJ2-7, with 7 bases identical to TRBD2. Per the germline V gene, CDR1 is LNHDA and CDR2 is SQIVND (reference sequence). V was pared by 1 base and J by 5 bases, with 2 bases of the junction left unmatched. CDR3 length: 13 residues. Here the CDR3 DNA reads TGTGCCAGTAGTATAGGGGGGGGTCACGAGCAGTACTTC. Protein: CASSIGGGHEQYF.

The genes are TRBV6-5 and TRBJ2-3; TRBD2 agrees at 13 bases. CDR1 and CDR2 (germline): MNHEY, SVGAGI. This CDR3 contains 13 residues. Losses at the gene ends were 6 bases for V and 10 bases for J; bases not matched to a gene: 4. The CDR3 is CASRGLAGYAQYF. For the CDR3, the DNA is TGTGCCAGCAGGGGACTAGCGGGATATGCGCAGTATTTT.

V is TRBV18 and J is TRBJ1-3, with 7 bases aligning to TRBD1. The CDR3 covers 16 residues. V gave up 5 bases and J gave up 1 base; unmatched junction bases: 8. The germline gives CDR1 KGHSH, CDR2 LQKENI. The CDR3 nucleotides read TGTGCCAGCTCAGTCCGACAACAGGGGTCTGGAAACACCATATATTTT. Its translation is CASSVRQQGSGNTIYF. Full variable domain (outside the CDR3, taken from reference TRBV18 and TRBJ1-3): NAGVMQNPRHLVRRRGQEARLRCSPMKGHSHVYWYRQLPEEGLKFMVYLQKENIIDESGMPKERFSAEFPKEGPSILRIQQVVRGDSAAYFCASSVRQQGSGNTIYFGEGSWLTVV.

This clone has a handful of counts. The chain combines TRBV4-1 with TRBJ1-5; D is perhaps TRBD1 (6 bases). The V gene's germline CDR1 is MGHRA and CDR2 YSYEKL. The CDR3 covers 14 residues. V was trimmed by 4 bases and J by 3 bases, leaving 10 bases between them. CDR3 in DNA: TGCGCCAGCAGCCTAGGACAGCCCAATCAGCCCCAGCATTTT. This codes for CASSLGQPNQPQHF.

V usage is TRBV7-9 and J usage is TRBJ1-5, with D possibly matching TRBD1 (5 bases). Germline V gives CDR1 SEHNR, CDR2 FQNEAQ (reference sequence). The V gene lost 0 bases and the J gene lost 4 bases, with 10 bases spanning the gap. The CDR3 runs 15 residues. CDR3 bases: TGTGCCAGCAGCTTAGCTGACGGGGGTAATCAGCCCCAGCATTTT. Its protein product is CASSLADGGNQPQHF.

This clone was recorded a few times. The CDR3 DNA is TGCGCCAGCACCAAAGGGACAGGGGGTCGGAACACTGAAGCTTTCTTT. Its translation is CASTKGTGGRNTEAFF. The J gene is TRBJ1-1, the V gene TRBV4-1, with 11 bases aligning to TRBD1. The CDR3 totals 16 residues. V lost 7 bases and J lost 1; bases outside the gene matches: 8. Germline CDR1 and CDR2: MGHRA and YSYEKL.

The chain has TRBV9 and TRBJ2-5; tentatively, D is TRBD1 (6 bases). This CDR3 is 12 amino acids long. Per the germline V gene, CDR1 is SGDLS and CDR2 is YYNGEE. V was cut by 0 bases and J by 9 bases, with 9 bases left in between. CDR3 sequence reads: CASSVEWGPQYF. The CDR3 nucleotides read TGTGCCAGCAGCGTAGAGTGGGGGCCCCAGTACTTC. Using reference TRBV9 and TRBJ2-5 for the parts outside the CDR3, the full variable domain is DSGVTQTPKHLITATGQRVTLRCSPRSGDLSVYWYQQSLDQGLQFLIQYYNGEERAKGNILERFSAQQFPDLHSELNLSSLELGDSALYFCASSVEWGPQYFGPGTRLLVL.

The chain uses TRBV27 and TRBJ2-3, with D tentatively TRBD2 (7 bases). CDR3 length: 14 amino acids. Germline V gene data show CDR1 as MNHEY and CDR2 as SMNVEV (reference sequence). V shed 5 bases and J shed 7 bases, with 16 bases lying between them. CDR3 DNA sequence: TGTGCCAGCAGTCCCCTTGGGGGGGCGAATACGCAGTATTTT. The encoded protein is CASSPLGGANTQYF.

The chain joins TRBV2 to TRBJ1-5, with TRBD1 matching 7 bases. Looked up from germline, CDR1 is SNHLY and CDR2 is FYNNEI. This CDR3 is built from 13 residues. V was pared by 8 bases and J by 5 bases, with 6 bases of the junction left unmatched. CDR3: CASQQDRDQPQHF. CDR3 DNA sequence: TGTGCCAGCCAGCAAGACAGGGATCAGCCCCAGCATTTT.

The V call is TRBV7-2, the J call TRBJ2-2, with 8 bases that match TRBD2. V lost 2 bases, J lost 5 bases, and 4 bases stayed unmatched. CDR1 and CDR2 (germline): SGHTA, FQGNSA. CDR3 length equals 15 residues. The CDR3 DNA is TGTGCCAGCAGCTTATACGGGAGGGATACCGGGGAGCTGTTTTTT. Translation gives CASSLYGRDTGELFF.

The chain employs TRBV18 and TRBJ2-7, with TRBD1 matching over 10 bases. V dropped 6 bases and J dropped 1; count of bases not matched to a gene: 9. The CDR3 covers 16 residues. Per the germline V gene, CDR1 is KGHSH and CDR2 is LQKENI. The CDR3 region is CASSPWQGQGSYEQYF. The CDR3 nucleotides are TGTGCCAGCTCCCCATGGCAGGGACAGGGGTCCTACGAGCAGTACTTC.

CDR3 nucleotides: TGTGCCAGTAGTATAGCGGCAGGTGATAATTCACCCCTCCACTTT. Its translation is CASSIAAGDNSPLHF. The gene calls are TRBV19 and TRBJ1-6; no definite D call. The V end was cut by 1 base, the J end by 5 bases, with 9 bases between. Germline loops: CDR1 LNHDA, CDR2 SQIVND (reference sequence). CDR3 length: 15 residues.

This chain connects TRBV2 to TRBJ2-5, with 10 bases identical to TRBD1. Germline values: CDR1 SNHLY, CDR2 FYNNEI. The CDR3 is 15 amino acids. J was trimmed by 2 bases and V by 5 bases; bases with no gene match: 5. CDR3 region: CASSRGQGIQETQYF. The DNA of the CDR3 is TGTGCCAGCAGTCGGGGACAGGGGATACAAGAGACCCAGTACTTC. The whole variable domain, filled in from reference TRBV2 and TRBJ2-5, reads EPEVTQTPSHQVTQMGQEVILRCVPISNHLYFYWYRQILGQKVEFLVSFYNNEISEKSEIFDDQFSVERPDGSNFTLKIRSTKLEDSAMYFCASSRGQGIQETQYFGPGTRLLVL.

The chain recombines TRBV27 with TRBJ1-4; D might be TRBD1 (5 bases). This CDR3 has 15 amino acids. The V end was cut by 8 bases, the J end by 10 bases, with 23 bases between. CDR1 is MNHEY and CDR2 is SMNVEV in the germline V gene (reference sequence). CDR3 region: CASRQGTTAGGKLFF. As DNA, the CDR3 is TGTGCCAGCCGGCAAGGGACTACCGCGGGGGGAAAACTGTTTTTT.